Reported below is one T cell receptor (beta chain). The data were taken from a study of blood T cell repertoires in COVID-19. In the study overall: Sources were T cells, B-cell-depleted T cells, or PBMCs; the material itself was cDNA or gDNA.

In the authors' workflow: For nucleated cells, counts were estimated from reference gene primer amplification. The repertoire was sequenced with immunoSEQ multiplex PCR; TCRdb's copy has only in-frame clones and lacks some. The V and J calls and clone size are taken from that table; D and trimming were inferred from the DNA. The sample shows hundreds of thousands of clones, 86% of them seen only once. Germline lookup yields CDR1 SGHRS and CDR2 YFSETQ. The CDR3 spans 14 residues. V was clipped by 2 bases and J by 0 bases, with 6 bases between them. Participant age was roughly 18 to 95 years, and participants resided in roughly 25 US areas. Cohorts were determined from participant-reported clinical history.

Sequences were obtained from PBMCs or T cells enriched from blood (not recorded which). The TCR originated in a woman aged 50 to 60 who had recovered from COVID-19. The rearrangement links TRBV5-1 to TRBJ1-3; D gene unclear. The CDR3 sequence is CASSLTASGNTIYF. CDR3 coding DNA: TGCGCCAGCAGCTTAACAGCCTCTGGAAACACCATATATTTT. Drawing the rest from reference TRBV5-1 and TRBJ1-3, the complete variable domain is KAGVTQTPRYLIKTRGQQVTLSCSPISGHRSVSWYQQTPGQGLQFLFEYFSETQRNKGNFPGRFSGRQFSNSRSEMNVSTLELGDSALYLCASSLTASGNTIYFGEGSWLTVV.